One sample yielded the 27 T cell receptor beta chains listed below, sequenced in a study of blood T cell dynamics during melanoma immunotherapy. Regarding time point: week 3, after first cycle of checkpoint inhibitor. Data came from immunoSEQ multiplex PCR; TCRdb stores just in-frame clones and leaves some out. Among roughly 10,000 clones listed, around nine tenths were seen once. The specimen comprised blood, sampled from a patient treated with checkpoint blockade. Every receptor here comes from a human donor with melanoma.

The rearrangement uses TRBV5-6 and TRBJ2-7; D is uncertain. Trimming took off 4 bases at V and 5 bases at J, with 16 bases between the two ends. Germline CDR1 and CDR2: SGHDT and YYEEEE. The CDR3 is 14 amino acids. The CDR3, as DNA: TGTGCCAGCAGCCCCACCATTAGTGATGACGAGCAGTACTTC. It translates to CASSPTISDDEQYF. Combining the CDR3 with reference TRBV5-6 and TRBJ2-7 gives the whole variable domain DAGVTQSPTHLIKTRGQQVTLRCSPKSGHDTVSWYQQALGQGPQFIFQYYEEEERQRGNFPDRFSGHQFPNYSSELNVNALLLGDSALYLCASSPTISDDEQYFGPGTRLTVT.

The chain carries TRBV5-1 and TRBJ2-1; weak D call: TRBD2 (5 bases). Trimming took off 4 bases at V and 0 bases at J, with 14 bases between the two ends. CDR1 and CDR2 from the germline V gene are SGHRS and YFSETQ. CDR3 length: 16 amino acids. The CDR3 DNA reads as TGCGCCAGCAGCCCCGCCCGGAGGAGCTCCTACAATGAGCAGTTCTTC. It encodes CASSPARRSSYNEQFF.

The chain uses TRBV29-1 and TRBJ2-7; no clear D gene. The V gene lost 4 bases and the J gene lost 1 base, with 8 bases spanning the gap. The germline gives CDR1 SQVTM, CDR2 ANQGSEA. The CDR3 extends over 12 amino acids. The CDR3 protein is CSVVVPSYEQYF. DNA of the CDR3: TGCAGCGTTGTAGTCCCATCCTACGAGCAGTACTTC.

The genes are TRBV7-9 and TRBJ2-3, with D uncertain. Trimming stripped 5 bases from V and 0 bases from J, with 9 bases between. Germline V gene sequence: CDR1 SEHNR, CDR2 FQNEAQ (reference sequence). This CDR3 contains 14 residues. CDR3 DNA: TGTGCCAGCAGCCTATCATGGAGCACAGATACGCAGTATTTT. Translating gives CASSLSWSTDTQYF.

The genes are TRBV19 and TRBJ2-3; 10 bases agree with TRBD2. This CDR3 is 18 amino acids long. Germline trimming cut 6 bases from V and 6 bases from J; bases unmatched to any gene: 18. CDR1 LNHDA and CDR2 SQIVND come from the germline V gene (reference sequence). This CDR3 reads CASSPPGLAGAPGDTQYF. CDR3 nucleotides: TGTGCCAGTAGCCCCCCGGGGCTAGCGGGAGCTCCAGGGGATACGCAGTATTTT.

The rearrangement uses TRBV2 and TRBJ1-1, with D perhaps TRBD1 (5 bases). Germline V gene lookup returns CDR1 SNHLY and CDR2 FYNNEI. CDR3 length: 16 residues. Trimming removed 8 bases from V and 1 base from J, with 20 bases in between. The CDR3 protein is CASENPAGSGNTEAFF. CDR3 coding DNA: TGTGCCAGCGAGAACCCGGCAGGGTCCGGGAACACTGAAGCTTTCTTT. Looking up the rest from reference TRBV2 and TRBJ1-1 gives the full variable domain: EPEVTQTPSHQVTQMGQEVILRCVPISNHLYFYWYRQILGQKVEFLVSFYNNEISEKSEIFDDQFSVERPDGSNFTLKIRSTKLEDSAMYFCASENPAGSGNTEAFFGQGTRLTVV.

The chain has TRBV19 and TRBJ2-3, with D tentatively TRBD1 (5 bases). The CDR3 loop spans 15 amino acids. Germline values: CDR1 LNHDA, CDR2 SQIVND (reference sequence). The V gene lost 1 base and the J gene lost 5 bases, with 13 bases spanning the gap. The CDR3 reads CASSIGPGSGDTQYF. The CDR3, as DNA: TGTGCCAGTAGTATAGGGCCAGGGTCCGGAGATACGCAGTATTTT.

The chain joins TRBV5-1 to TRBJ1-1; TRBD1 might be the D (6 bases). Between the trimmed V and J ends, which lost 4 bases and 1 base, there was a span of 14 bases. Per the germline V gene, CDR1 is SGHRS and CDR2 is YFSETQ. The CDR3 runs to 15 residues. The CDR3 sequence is CASSLQGYENTEAFF. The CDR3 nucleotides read TGCGCCAGCAGCCTACAGGGATACGAGAACACTGAAGCTTTCTTT.

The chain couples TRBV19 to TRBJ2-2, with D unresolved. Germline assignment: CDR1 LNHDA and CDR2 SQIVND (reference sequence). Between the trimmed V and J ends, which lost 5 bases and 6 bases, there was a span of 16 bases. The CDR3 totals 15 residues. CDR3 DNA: TGTGCCAGTAGTCCAGACCGCCTCCACCCCGGGGAGCTGTTTTTT. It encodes CASSPDRLHPGELFF. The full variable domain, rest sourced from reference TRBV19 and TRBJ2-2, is DGGITQSPKYLFRKEGQNVTLSCEQNLNHDAMYWYRQDPGQGLRLIYYSQIVNDFQKGDIAEGYSVSREKKESFPLTVTSAQKNPTAFYLCASSPDRLHPGELFFGEGSRLTVL.

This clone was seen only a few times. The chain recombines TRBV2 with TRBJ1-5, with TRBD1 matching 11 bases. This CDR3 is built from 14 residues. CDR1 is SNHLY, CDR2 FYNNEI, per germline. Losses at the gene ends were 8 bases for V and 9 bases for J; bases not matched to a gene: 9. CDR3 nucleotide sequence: TGTGCCAGCGCTGCGGACAGGGGGCTTCGGCCCCAGCATTTT. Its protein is CASAADRGLRPQHF. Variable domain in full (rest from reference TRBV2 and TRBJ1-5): EPEVTQTPSHQVTQMGQEVILRCVPISNHLYFYWYRQILGQKVEFLVSFYNNEISEKSEIFDDQFSVERPDGSNFTLKIRSTKLEDSAMYFCASAADRGLRPQHFGDGTRLSIL.

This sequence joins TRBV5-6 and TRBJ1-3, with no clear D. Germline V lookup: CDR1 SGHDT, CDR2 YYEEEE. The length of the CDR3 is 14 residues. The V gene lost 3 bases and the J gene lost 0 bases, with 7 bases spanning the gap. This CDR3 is CASSSAASGNTIYF. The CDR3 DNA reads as TGTGCCAGCAGCTCCGCGGCCTCTGGAAACACCATATATTTT.

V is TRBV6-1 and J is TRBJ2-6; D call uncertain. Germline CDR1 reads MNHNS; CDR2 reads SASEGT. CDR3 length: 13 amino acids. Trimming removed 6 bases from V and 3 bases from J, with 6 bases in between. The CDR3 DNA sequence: TGTGCCAGCAGCGTCCGTGGGGCCAACGTCCTGACTTTC. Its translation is CASSVRGANVLTF.

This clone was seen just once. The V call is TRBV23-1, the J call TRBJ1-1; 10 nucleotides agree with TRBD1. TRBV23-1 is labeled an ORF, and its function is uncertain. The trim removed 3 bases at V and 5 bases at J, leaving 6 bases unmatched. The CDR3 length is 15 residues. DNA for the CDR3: TGCGCCAGCAGTCAGGACAGGGGGGCCGGGACTGAAGCTTTCTTT. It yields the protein CASSQDRGAGTEAFF.

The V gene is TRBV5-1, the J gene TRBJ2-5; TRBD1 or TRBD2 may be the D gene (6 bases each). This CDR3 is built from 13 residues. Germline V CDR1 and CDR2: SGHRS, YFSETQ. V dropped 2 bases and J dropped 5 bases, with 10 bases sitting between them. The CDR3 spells CASSFGGQETQYF. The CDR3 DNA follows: TGCGCCAGCAGCTTTGGGGGGCAGGAGACCCAGTACTTC.

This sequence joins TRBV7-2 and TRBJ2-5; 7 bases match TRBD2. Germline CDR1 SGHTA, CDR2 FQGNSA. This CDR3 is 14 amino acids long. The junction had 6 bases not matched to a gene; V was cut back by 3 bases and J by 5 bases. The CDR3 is CASSLEAGRETQYF. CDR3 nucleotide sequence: TGTGCCAGCAGCTTGGAAGCGGGAAGGGAGACCCAGTACTTC.

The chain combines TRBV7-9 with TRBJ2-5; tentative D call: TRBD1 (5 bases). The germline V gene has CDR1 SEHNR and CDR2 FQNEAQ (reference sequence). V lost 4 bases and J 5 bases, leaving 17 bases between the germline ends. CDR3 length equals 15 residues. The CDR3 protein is CASSSRTRTLETQYF. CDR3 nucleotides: TGTGCCAGCAGCTCACGGACAAGGACCTTGGAGACCCAGTACTTC.

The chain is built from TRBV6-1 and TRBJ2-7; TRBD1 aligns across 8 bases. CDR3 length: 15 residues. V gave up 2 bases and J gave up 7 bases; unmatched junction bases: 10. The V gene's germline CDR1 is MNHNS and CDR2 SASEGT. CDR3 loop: CASSEPRGPGREQYF. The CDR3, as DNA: TGTGCCAGCAGTGAACCCAGGGGGCCGGGTCGTGAGCAGTACTTC.

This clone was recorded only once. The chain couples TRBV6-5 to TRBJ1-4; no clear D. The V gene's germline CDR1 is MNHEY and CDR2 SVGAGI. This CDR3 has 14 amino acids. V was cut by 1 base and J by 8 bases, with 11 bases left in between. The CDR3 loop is CASSYWAVGEKLFF. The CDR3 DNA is TGTGCCAGCAGTTACTGGGCCGTCGGAGAAAAACTGTTTTTT.

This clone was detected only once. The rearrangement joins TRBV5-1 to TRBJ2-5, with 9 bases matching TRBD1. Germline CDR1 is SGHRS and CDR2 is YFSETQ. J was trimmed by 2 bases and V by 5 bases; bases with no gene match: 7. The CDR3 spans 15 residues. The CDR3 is CASRTGQGTQETQYF. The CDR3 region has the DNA TGCGCCAGCAGGACGGGACAGGGAACTCAAGAGACCCAGTACTTC.

The CDR3 DNA reads TGTGCCAGCTCACCCCAATTAGGGGAGGTCACTGAAGCTTTCTTT. Its protein is CASSPQLGEVTEAFF. The chain carries TRBV18 and TRBJ1-1; tentatively, D is TRBD1 (5 bases). CDR3 length equals 15 residues. The V gene's germline CDR1 is KGHSH and CDR2 LQKENI. V lost 3 bases and J 4 bases, leaving 15 bases between the germline ends.

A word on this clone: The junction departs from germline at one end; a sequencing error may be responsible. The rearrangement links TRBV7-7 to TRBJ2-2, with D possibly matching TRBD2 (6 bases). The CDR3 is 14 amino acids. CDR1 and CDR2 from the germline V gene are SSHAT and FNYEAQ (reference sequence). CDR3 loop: CASSLGLATGELFF. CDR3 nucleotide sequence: TGTGCTAGCAGCTTGGGGCTAGCGACCGGGGAGCTGTTTTTT.

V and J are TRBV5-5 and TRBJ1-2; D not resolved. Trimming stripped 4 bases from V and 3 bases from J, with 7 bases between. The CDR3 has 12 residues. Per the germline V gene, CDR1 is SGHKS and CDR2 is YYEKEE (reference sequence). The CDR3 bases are TGTGCCAGCAGCGATCCCGACTATGGCTACACCTTC. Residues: CASSDPDYGYTF.

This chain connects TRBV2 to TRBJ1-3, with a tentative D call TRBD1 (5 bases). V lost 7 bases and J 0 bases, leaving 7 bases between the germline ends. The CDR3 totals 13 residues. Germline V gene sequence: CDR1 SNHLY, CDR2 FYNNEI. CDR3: CASKGDSGNTIYF. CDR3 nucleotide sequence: TGTGCCAGCAAAGGGGACTCTGGAAACACCATATATTTT.

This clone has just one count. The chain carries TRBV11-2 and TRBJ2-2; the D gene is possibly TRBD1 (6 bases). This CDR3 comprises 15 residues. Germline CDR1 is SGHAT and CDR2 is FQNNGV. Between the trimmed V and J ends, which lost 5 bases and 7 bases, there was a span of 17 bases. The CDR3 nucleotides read TGTGCCAGCAGCCCTCCAGGGGCCCGGGTCGGGGAGCTGTTTTTT. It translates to CASSPPGARVGELFF.

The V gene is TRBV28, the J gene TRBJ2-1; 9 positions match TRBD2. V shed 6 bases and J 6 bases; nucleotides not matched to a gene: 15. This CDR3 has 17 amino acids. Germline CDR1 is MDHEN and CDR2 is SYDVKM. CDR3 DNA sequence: TGTGCCAGCAGCCCCGGGGGGGCGGGAGGGCCCTCCAATGAGCAGTTCTTC. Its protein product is CASSPGGAGGPSNEQFF.

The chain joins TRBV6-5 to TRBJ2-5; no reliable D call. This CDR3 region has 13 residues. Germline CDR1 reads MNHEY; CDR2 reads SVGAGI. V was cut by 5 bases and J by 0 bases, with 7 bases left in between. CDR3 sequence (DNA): TGTGCCAGCAGTCGGGCCAACCAAGAGACCCAGTACTTC. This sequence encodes CASSRANQETQYF.

The CDR3 sequence: CASSWGRGVGYEQYF. In DNA, the CDR3 is TGTGCCAGCAGTTGGGGGCGCGGGGTAGGCTACGAGCAGTACTTC. The V and J genes are TRBV27 and TRBJ2-7; D is possibly TRBD1 or TRBD2 (6 bases each). Trimming removed 4 bases from V and 3 bases from J, with 16 bases in between. The germline V gene has CDR1 MNHEY and CDR2 SMNVEV (reference sequence). The CDR3 length is 15 residues.